The entry that follows covers one T cell receptor beta chain sequence. Antigen: not known. This specimen belongs to a study of vaccination and CD4 T cells after COVID-19. Findings and limits, study-wide: The authors studied relatively few convalescent patients and analyzed no early post-infection timepoints.

Trimming left V 2 bases short and J 3 bases short, with 11 bases between. Per the germline V gene, CDR1 is SGHVS and CDR2 is FNYEAQ. The CDR3 covers 14 residues. Sequencing of cultured CD4+ T cell DNA used the Oncomine TCR Beta short-read assay. Cultured CD4+ T cells yielded the extracted genomic DNA. TCRdb reprocessed the PCR reads with MiXCR, giving one entry per CDR3 protein. This table has fewer than 20,000 distinct CDR3 sequences, about 50% appearing once. Treatment described: approximately 9-day PBMC culture with coronavirus spike peptide pools or control peptides (ViraFEST assay). Sequences were obtained from CD4+ T cells from blood, cultured in vitro. The chain combines TRBV7-6 with TRBJ2-7; D is perhaps TRBD1 (7 bases). This clonotype was obtained from a human donor who had recovered from COVID-19. In nucleotides, the CDR3 is TGTGCCAGCAGCTTACAGGGGGGAAGCTACGAGCAGTACTTC. Translation: CASSLQGGSYEQYF.